Listed here are 22 T cell receptor beta chains from one sample, sequenced in a study of Ad26.COV2.S vaccination and SARS-CoV-2 variants. Sequencing used immunoSEQ multiplex PCR; TCRdb keeps in-frame clones, though not all of them. Here the sample spans some 330,000 clones, almost 90% being singletons. Regarding treatment: some 20 received Ad26.COV2.S at low or high dose, single or two shots; a few received placebo; per-sample allocation not given. All samples were drawn on day 63, counting from the first vaccine or placebo injection. The source material was peripheral blood, sampled in a trial of Ad26.COV2.S vaccine versus placebo. The source is a person between 18 and 65 years old who received the Ad26.COV2.S COVID-19 vaccine or a placebo.

The chain combines TRBV15 with TRBJ2-2; D perhaps matches TRBD2 (6 bases). Deletions cut 1 base from V and 0 bases from J, with 24 bases between. The CDR3 has 21 amino acids. Germline values: CDR1 LNHNV, CDR2 YYDKDF (reference sequence). DNA of the CDR3: TGTGCCACCAGCAGAGCTGAGCTAGCGCCCGATTATCTCGCGAACACCGGGGAGCTGTTTTTT. It encodes CATSRAELAPDYLANTGELFF.

Only one count was recorded for this clone. J is TRBJ1-2 and V is TRBV10-3; D call uncertain. Trimming cost V 2 bases and J 0 bases, with 7 bases left between them. Germline V CDR1 and CDR2: ENHRY, SYGVKD. The CDR3 loop spans 14 amino acids. The CDR3 coding sequence is TGTGCCATCAGTGAGGACACCACTAACTATGGCTACACCTTC. Translation: CAISEDTTNYGYTF.

This clone was found once. The V gene is TRBV4-3, the J gene TRBJ1-3; D perhaps matches TRBD1 (5 bases). Germline CDR1 is LGHNA and CDR2 is YSLEER. The CDR3 sequence is 15 residues long. The ends were cut back, 1 base at V and 2 bases at J, with 9 bases in the middle. CDR3 sequence (DNA): TGCGCCAGCAGCCAAGGGGTGGGGGCTGGAAACACCATATATTTT. It specifies CASSQGVGAGNTIYF.

CDR3 region: CASSDFSTSGGTDTQYF. In DNA form, the CDR3 reads TGCGCCAGCAGTGATTTTAGCACTAGCGGGGGCACAGATACGCAGTATTTT. This chain uses TRBV10-1 with TRBJ2-3, with 10 bases aligning to TRBD2. This CDR3 region has 17 residues. Germline loops: CDR1 WNHNN, CDR2 SYGVQD (reference sequence). With V trimmed by 3 bases and J by 1 base, 7 bases remained unmatched.

The CDR3 sequence: CAISTLGHLNTEAFF. In DNA form, the CDR3 reads TGTGCCATCAGTACCCTGGGACACCTGAACACTGAAGCTTTCTTT. J is TRBJ1-1 and V is TRBV10-3; D perhaps matches TRBD1 (6 bases). The germline V gene encodes CDR1 ENHRY and CDR2 SYGVKD. V lost 5 bases to trimming and J lost 0 bases, with 13 bases between them. The CDR3 contains 15 residues.

The chain combines TRBV4-3 with TRBJ2-1; TRBD2 matches 12 bases. Trimming at V came to 3 bases and at J to 9 bases, leaving 12 bases not matched to a gene. Germline CDR1 reads LGHNA; CDR2 reads YSLEER. CDR3 length equals 17 residues. The CDR3 DNA reads TGCGCCAGCAGCCAGGTCGCACTAGCGGGGGGCCAGGGTGAGCAGTTCTTC. As protein: CASSQVALAGGQGEQFF.

This clone was seen only a few times. This chain uses TRBV18 with TRBJ1-1; 7 bases are a match to TRBD1. The CDR3 sequence is 12 residues long. V gave up 2 bases and J gave up 12 bases; unmatched junction bases: 6. Per the germline V gene, CDR1 is KGHSH and CDR2 is LQKENI. CDR3 amino acids: CASSPGTESPFF. The CDR3 nucleotides are TGTGCCAGCTCACCAGGGACAGAGTCTCCTTTCTTT.

This chain's CDR3 is CASSWALGGDGYTF. The CDR3 nucleotides are TGTGCCAGCAGCTGGGCCCTGGGGGGCGATGGCTACACCTTC. This chain uses TRBV5-6 with TRBJ1-2, with D perhaps matching TRBD1 (6 bases). Between the trimmed V and J ends, which lost 3 bases and 6 bases, there was a span of 15 bases. CDR3 length equals 14 residues. Germline V gene sequence: CDR1 SGHDT, CDR2 YYEEEE.

This chain uses TRBV7-9 with TRBJ1-4; D is undetermined. Trimming cost V 2 bases and J 7 bases, with 11 bases left between them. This CDR3 comprises 14 residues. Germline CDR1 and CDR2: SEHNR and FQNEAQ (reference sequence). CDR3 loop: CASSLSDSGEKLFF. CDR3 sequence (DNA): TGTGCCAGCAGCTTAAGTGATTCTGGTGAAAAACTGTTTTTT.

This sequence joins TRBV5-8 and TRBJ2-1, with TRBD1 as a possible D gene (5 bases). The germline V gene has CDR1 SGHTS and CDR2 YDEGEE. Trimming took off 6 bases at V and 7 bases at J, with 14 bases between the two ends. CDR3 length: 13 amino acids. CDR3 protein: CASTRAGRNEQFF. Here the CDR3 DNA reads TGTGCCAGCACCCGGGCAGGGCGGAATGAGCAGTTCTTC.

The chain is built from TRBV5-1 and TRBJ2-2; tentative D call: TRBD2 (6 bases). The CDR3 has 15 amino acids. Germline V lookup: CDR1 SGHRS, CDR2 YFSETQ. V dropped 0 bases and J dropped 6 bases, with 12 bases sitting between them. The CDR3 reads CASSLARGSSGELFF. In DNA, the CDR3 is TGCGCCAGCAGCTTGGCCCGGGGGAGCTCCGGGGAGCTGTTTTTT.

The CDR3 DNA follows: TGCGCCAGCGGTACTTCAGGAGACTATGGCTACACCTTC. This codes for CASGTSGDYGYTF. V gene TRBV5-1 combines with J gene TRBJ1-2; no definite D call. This CDR3 has 13 residues. Per the germline V gene, CDR1 is SGHRS and CDR2 is YFSETQ. V was pared by 7 bases and J by 3 bases, with 13 bases between. Full variable domain (remainder filled in from reference TRBV5-1 and TRBJ1-2): KAGVTQTPRYLIKTRGQQVTLSCSPISGHRSVSWYQQTPGQGLQFLFEYFSETQRNKGNFPGRFSGRQFSNSRSEMNVSTLELGDSALYLCASGTSGDYGYTFGSGTRLTVV.

The chain uses TRBV18 and TRBJ2-7; D gene unclear. Germline V gene sequence: CDR1 KGHSH, CDR2 LQKENI. The CDR3 sequence is 14 residues long. Deletions cut 2 bases from V and 3 bases from J, with 11 bases between. The CDR3 is CASSPALTHYEQYF. DNA of the CDR3: TGTGCCAGCTCACCAGCCCTGACTCACTACGAGCAGTACTTC. Filled out from reference TRBV18 and TRBJ2-7, the complete variable domain reads NAGVMQNPRHLVRRRGQEARLRCSPMKGHSHVYWYRQLPEEGLKFMVYLQKENIIDESGMPKERFSAEFPKEGPSILRIQQVVRGDSAAYFCASSPALTHYEQYFGPGTRLTVT.

The chain uses TRBV7-9 and TRBJ2-2; possibly TRBD2 for D (5 bases). Germline CDR1 is SEHNR and CDR2 is FQNEAQ (reference sequence). Trimming left V 2 bases short and J 6 bases short, with 7 bases between. The CDR3 has 13 amino acids. CDR3 coding DNA: TGTGCCAGCAGCTTAATGGGAGCCGGGGAGCTGTTTTTT. Protein product: CASSLMGAGELFF. The complete variable domain, with remaining parts taken from reference TRBV7-9 and TRBJ2-2, reads DTGVSQNPRHKITKRGQNVTFRCDPISEHNRLYWYRQTLGQGPEFLTYFQNEAQLEKSRLLSDRFSAERPKGSFSTLEIQRTEQGDSAMYLCASSLMGAGELFFGEGSRLTVL.

The chain combines TRBV6-2 or TRBV6-3 with TRBJ1-5, with 7 nucleotides matching TRBD1. CDR3 length equals 15 residues. Losses at the gene ends were 1 base for V and 7 bases for J; bases not matched to a gene: 7. The germline V gene encodes CDR1 MNHEY and CDR2 SVGEGT. In nucleotides, the CDR3 is TGTGCCAGCAGTTACTACCGGGACAGCGCCCAGCCCCAGCATTTT. Protein product: CASSYYRDSAQPQHF.

V and J are TRBV3-1 (or the pseudogene TRBV3-2) and TRBJ1-1; D uncertain. This CDR3 contains 15 residues. Trimming cost V 0 bases and J 1 base, with 9 bases left between them. Germline CDR1 and CDR2: LGHDT and YNNKEL (reference sequence). The CDR3 protein is CASSQDYGENTEAFF. The CDR3 nucleotides are TGTGCCAGCAGCCAAGATTACGGCGAGAACACTGAAGCTTTCTTT.

Here the CDR3 DNA reads TGTGCCATCAGTGAGGTTATCCAAAGGGGGCACAATCAGCCCCAGCATTTT. This encodes CAISEVIQRGHNQPQHF. The gene calls are TRBV10-3 and TRBJ1-5; the match to TRBD1 covers 7 bases. The germline V gene has CDR1 ENHRY and CDR2 SYGVKD. V gave up 2 bases and J gave up 3 bases; unmatched junction bases: 10. The CDR3 spans 17 residues.

The V gene is TRBV9, the J gene TRBJ2-3; 7 positions match TRBD2. The CDR3 sequence is 17 residues long. CDR1 is SGDLS and CDR2 is YYNGEE in the germline V gene. The trim removed 4 bases at V and 6 bases at J, leaving 17 bases unmatched. The CDR3 sequence: CASSSHPLTSISDTQYF. In DNA, the CDR3 is TGTGCCAGCAGCTCCCACCCGTTGACTAGCATTTCGGATACGCAGTATTTT. Looking up the rest from reference TRBV9 and TRBJ2-3 gives the full variable domain: DSGVTQTPKHLITATGQRVTLRCSPRSGDLSVYWYQQSLDQGLQFLIQYYNGEERAKGNILERFSAQQFPDLHSELNLSSLELGDSALYFCASSSHPLTSISDTQYFGPGTRLTVL.

J is TRBJ1-2 and V is TRBV6-5, with 7 bases that match TRBD1. Germline CDR1 and CDR2: MNHEY and SVGAGI. This CDR3 is built from 16 residues. The trim removed 6 bases at V and 4 bases at J, leaving 14 bases unmatched. Here the CDR3 reads CASSYRQGVDGYGYTF. The CDR3 DNA reads TGTGCCAGCAGCTACCGACAGGGAGTGGACGGCTATGGCTACACCTTC.

Remarks on this clone: The junction differs from germline at one of its ends, possibly a read error. This rearrangement joins TRBV7-7 to TRBJ2-1; 8 bases are shared with TRBD1. This CDR3 region has 14 residues. The germline V gene encodes CDR1 SSHAT and CDR2 FNYEAQ (reference sequence). The CDR3 DNA follows: TGTACCAGCAGCTTGGGACAGGCAAACAATGAGCAGTTCTTC. Its protein is CTSSLGQANNEQFF.

The rearrangement links TRBV28 to TRBJ2-3; D is tentatively TRBD1 or TRBD2 (6 bases each). CDR3 length: 18 amino acids. Trimming shortened V by 6 bases and J by 1 base, and 23 bases separated the two germline ends. The germline V gene has CDR1 MDHEN and CDR2 SYDVKM. The CDR3 bases are TGTGCCAGCAGGCCAGGGCGAAGGGGGGTCCGTGGCACAGATACGCAGTATTTT. Amino acids: CASRPGRRGVRGTDTQYF.

The gene calls are TRBV14 and TRBJ1-2; D call uncertain. CDR1 is SGHDN, CDR2 FVKESK, per germline. This CDR3 has 14 residues. V lost 6 bases and J 3 bases, leaving 14 bases between the germline ends. The CDR3 reads CASSTISAYYGYTF. The DNA of the CDR3 is TGTGCCAGCAGTACCATAAGCGCCTACTATGGCTACACCTTC.